This TCR beta chain originates from a study of shared clonotypes between healthy human individuals. Concerning this clone itself: Its specificity is not known.

V lost 6 bases and J lost 0; bases outside the gene matches: 5. The V gene's germline CDR1 is LNHDA and CDR2 SQIVND (reference sequence). The CDR3 is made up of 15 amino acids. The unsorted samples had about 95 million PBMCs used for genomic DNA. Overall study results and limits: There were few donors, and this limited the genetic and exposure-history diversity represented.

Unsorted PBMC DNA went through sequencing on ten immunoSEQ deep assay plates. This table comes from immunoSEQ multiplex PCR, and its TCRdb copy is limited to in-frame clones, with some not included. The sample has fewer than 600,000 clones, more than 75% seen once. The receptor was isolated from a woman between 40 and 55 years old in good health. Some clones in this sample may be carry-over from other donors' samples. The sample was PBMCs. The chain carries TRBV19 and TRBJ2-1, with TRBD2 matching over 7 bases. CDR3 nucleotides: TGTGCCAGTAGGGGCGGGAGAACCTCCTACAATGAGCAGTTCTTC. This encodes CASRGGRTSYNEQFF.